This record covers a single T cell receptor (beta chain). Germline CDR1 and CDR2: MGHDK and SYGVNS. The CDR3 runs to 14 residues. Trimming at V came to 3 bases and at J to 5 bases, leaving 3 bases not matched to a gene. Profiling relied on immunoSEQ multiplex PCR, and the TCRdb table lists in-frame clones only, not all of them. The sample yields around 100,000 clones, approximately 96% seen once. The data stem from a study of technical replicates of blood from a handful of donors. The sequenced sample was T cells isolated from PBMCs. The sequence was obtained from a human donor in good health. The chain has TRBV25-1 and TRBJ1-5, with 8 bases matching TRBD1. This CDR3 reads CASSDSDRDQPQHF. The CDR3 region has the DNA TGTGCCAGCAGTGACTCGGACAGGGATCAGCCCCAGCATTTT.